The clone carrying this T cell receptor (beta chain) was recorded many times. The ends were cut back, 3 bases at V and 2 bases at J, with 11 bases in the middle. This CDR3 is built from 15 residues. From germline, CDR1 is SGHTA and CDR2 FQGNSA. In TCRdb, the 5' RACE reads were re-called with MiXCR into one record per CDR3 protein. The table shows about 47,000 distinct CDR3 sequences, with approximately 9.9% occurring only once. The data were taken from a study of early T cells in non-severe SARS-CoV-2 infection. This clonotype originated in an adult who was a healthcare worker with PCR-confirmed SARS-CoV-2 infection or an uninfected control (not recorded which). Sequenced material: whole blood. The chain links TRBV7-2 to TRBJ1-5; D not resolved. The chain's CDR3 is CASSFALDRNQPQHF. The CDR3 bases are TGTGCCAGCAGCTTTGCGTTAGATCGCAATCAGCCCCAGCATTTT.